Reported below is one T cell receptor beta chain. This clone was seen a few times. Its antigen remains unidentified. It has no much larger one-base neighbor in the sample; base qualities were not kept. Each collaborating institution followed its own protocols to collect whole blood in K2EDTA tubes. For TCRbeta analysis, collaborator samples were shipped as frozen whole blood, as isolated PBMCs, or as DNA extracted from either sample type. This record comes from a study of blood T cell repertoires in COVID-19 (dated by TCRdb to about 2020). For context, the study as a whole: The collaborator samples originated in the United States, Italy and Spain and spanned the acute and convalescent phases of COVID-19. Samples were obtained from the ongoing ImmuneRACE study (first 160 participants) and from some 1,300 subjects provided by 6 global collaborators. Where available, HLA class I and class II types were obtained from metadata supplied by the sample provider rather than from assay-based typing. Sample metadata almost always included a de-identified subject ID, COVID-19 status, age in years and sex. The repertoires were made available in a free public database intended to serve as a resource for research on the immune response to SARS-CoV-2. The prospective study material was composed of cDNA or gDNA derived from T cells, B-cell-depleted T cells, or PBMCs. Deeply sampled blood TCRbeta repertoires from subjects exposed to, actively infected with, or recovered from COVID-19 were included in the dataset.

TCRbeta CDR3 regions were amplified from genomic DNA using the immunoSEQ Assay, a bias-controlled multiplex PCR. The authors' analysis ran thus. Nucleated cell counts per sample were estimated from amplification of reference gene primers within the assay. To quantify the absolute abundance of each unique TCRbeta CDR3 rearrangement, sequence reads were collapsed and filtered. For each sample, productive Simpson clonality was calculated by taking the square root of Simpson's diversity index across productive rearrangements. TCRdb retrieved this table from immuneACCESS and kept in-frame rearrangements only. Not all clones are present; in checked studies, unresolved V genes account for under half, and no reason is known for the remainder. The D gene and trimming were derived from the DNA, and the V and J assignments and clone size from that table. In this sample the table shows more than 11,000 clones, over 65% of which occur a single time. The ten largest account for approximately 17% of the sample.

Findings and caveats that apply to the study as a whole: The amount of clinical and demographic metadata varied by source and participant and was provided uncurated.

V loses 1 base of germline sequence and J loses 8 bases, and the interval between the two ends is 14 bases. Via the germline V gene, CDR1 is SGHDN and CDR2 FVKESK. Its CDR3 holds 14 amino acids, cysteine through phenylalanine. Just the 42-base CDR3 DNA is kept, in frame starting at base 1. Sequencing was done on a sample of peripheral blood. The sequence is built from TRBV14 and TRBJ1-2; TRBD1 could be the D gene, as 5 bases match. This receptor was obtained from a man between 40 and 49 years old with active or convalescent COVID-19. This receptor has the CDR3 CASSQVRGSYGYTF. The nucleotide sequence reads TGTGCCAGCAGCCAAGTTAGGGGAAGTTACGGCTACACCTTC.